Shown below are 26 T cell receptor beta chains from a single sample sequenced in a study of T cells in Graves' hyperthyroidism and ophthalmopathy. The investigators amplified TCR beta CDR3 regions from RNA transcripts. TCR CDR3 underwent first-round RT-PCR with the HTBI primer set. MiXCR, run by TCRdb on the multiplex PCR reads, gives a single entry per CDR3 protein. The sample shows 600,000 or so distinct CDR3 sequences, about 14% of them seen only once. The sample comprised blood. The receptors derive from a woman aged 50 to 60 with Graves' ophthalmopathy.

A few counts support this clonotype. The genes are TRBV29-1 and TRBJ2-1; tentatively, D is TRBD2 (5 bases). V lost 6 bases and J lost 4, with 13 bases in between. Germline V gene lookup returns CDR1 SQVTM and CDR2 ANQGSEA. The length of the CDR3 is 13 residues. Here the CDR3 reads CSVSGILYNEQFF. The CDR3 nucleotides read TGCAGCGTCTCCGGGATCCTTTACAATGAGCAGTTCTTC.

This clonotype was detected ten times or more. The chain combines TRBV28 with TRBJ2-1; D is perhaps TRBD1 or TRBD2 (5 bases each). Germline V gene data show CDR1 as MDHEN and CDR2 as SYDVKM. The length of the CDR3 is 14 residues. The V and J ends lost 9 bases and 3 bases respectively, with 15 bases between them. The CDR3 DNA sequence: TGTGCCAGTACCCCGGGACCCAACTACAATGAGCAGTTCTTC. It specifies CASTPGPNYNEQFF.

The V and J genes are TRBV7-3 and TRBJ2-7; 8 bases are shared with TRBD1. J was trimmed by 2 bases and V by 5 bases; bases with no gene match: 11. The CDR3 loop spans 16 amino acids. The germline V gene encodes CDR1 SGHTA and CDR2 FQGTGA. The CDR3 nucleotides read TGTGCCAGCAGCCAAACCGGGACAGGCCTACCCTACGAGCAGTACTTC. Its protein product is CASSQTGTGLPYEQYF. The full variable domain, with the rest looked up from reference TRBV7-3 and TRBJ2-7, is GAGVSQTPSNKVTEKGKYVELRCDPISGHTALYWYRQSLGQGPEFLIYFQGTGAADDSGLPNDRFFAVRPEGSVSTLKIQRTERGDSAVYLCASSQTGTGLPYEQYFGPGTRLTVT.

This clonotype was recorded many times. The CDR3 loop is CASSEVPGLPSPYNEQFF. DNA for the CDR3: TGTGCCAGCAGTGAAGTGCCGGGACTACCGTCCCCGTACAATGAGCAGTTCTTC. The chain is built from TRBV2 and TRBJ2-1, with 7 bases matching TRBD2. This CDR3 has 18 residues. V gave up 1 base and J gave up 4 bases; unmatched junction bases: 13. CDR1 and CDR2 (germline): SNHLY, FYNNEI.

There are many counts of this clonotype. This CDR3 is CASSFHLAGSTDTQYF. The CDR3 DNA reads as TGTGCCAGCAGCTTCCATTTAGCGGGAAGCACAGATACGCAGTATTTT. This chain joins TRBV11-3 and TRBJ2-3, with 8 bases lining up with TRBD2. The junction had 5 bases not matched to a gene; V was cut back by 3 bases and J by 0 bases. CDR1 is SGHNT and CDR2 is YENEEA in the germline V gene. The CDR3 runs 16 residues.

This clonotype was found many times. The CDR3 sequence is CASREFTSDHSYEQYF. The DNA of the CDR3 is TGTGCCAGCAGGGAATTCACTAGCGACCACTCCTACGAGCAGTACTTC. V is TRBV2 and J is TRBJ2-7, with 7 nucleotides matching TRBD2. With 6 bases clipped from V and 0 bases from J, the junction kept 11 bases outside the gene matches. The CDR3 has 16 residues. In germline, CDR1 is SNHLY, CDR2 FYNNEI.

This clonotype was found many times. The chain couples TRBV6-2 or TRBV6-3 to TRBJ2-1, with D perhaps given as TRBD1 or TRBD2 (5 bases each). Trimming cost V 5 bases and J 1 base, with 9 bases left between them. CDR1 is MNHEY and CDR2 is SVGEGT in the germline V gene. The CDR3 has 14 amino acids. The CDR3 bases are TGTGCCAGCAGTCGGGGCCTATCCTACAATGAGCAGTTCTTC. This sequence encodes CASSRGLSYNEQFF.

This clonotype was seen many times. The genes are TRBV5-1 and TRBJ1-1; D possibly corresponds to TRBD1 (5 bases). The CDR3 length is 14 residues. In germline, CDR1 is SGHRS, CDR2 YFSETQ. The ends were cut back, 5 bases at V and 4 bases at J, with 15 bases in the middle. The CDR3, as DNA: TGCGCCAGCAGTCTGGGGGGGGTTGGCACTGAAGCTTTCTTT. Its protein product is CASSLGGVGTEAFF.

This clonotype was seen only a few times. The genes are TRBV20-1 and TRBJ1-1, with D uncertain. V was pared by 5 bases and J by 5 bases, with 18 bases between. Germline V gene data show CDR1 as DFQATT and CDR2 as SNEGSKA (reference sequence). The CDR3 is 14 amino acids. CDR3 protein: CSAYPTRGWTEAFF. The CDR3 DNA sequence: TGCAGTGCTTACCCAACCCGGGGTTGGACTGAAGCTTTCTTT.

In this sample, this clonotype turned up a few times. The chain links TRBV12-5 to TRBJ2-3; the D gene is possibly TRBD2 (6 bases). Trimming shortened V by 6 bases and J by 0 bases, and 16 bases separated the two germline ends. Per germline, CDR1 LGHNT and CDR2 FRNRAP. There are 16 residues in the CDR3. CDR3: CASGPGVGTSTDTQYF. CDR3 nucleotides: TGTGCTAGTGGCCCGGGGGTGGGCACTAGCACAGATACGCAGTATTTT.

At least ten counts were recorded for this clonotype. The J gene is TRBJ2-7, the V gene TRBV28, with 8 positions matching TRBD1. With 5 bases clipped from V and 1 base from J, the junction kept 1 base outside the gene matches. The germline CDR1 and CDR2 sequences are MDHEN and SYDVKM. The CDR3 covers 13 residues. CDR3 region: CASSQGASYEQYF. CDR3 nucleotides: TGTGCCAGCAGTCAGGGGGCGTCCTACGAGCAGTACTTC.

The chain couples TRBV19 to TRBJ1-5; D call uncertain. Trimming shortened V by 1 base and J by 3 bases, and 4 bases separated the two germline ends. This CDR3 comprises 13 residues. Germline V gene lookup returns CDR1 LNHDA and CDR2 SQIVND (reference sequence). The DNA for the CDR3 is TGTGCCAGTAGTATAGGGGCCAATCAGCCCCAGCATTTT. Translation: CASSIGANQPQHF.

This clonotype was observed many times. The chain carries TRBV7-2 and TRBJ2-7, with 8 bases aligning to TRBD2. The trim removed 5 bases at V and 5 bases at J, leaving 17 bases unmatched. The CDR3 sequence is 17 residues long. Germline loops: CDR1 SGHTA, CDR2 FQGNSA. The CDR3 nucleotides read TGTGCCAGCAGCCTAAGAAGTACGGCGGGAGGCCGGGACGAGCAGTACTTC. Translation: CASSLRSTAGGRDEQYF.

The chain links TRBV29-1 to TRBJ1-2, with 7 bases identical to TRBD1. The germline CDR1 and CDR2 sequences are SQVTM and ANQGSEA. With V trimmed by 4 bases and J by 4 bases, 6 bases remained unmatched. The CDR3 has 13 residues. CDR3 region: CSVGEGALYGYTF. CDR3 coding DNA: TGCAGCGTTGGAGAGGGGGCCCTCTATGGCTACACCTTC.

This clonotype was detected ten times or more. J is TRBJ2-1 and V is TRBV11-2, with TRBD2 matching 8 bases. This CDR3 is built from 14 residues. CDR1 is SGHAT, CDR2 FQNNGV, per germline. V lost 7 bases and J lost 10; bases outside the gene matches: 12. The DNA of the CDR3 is TGTGCCAGCATCAAACTCAGCGGGAGTGTGGAGCAGTTCTTC. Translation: CASIKLSGSVEQFF.

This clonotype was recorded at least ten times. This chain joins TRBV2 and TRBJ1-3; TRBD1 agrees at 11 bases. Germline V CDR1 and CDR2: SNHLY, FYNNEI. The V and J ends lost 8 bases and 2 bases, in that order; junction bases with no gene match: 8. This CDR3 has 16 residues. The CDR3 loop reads CASRKEGQGAGNTIYF. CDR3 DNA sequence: TGTGCCAGCCGAAAAGAGGGACAGGGGGCTGGAAACACCATATATTTT.

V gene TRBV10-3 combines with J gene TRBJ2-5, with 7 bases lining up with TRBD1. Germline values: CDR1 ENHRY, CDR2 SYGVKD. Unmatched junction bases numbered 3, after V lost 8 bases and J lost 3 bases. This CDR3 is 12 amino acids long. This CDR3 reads CAIGDRKETQYF. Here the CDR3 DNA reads TGTGCCATCGGGGACAGAAAAGAGACCCAGTACTTC.

DNA of the CDR3: TGTGCCAGCAGCGTAGGGCAGGACAGCTCCTACGAGCAGTACTTC. Protein product: CASSVGQDSSYEQYF. The rearrangement joins TRBV9 to TRBJ2-7, with D perhaps matching TRBD1 (6 bases). The germline CDR1 and CDR2 sequences are SGDLS and YYNGEE. The CDR3 is 15 residues long. With 0 bases removed from V and 0 bases from J, the gap between germline ends came to 10 bases.

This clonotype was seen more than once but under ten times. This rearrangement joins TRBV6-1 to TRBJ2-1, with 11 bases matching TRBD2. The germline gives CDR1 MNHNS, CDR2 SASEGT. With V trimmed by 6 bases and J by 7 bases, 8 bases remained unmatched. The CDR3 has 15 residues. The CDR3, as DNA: TGTGCCAGCAGCCGACTAGCGGGGCGAGCTAATGAGCAGTTCTTC. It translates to CASSRLAGRANEQFF.

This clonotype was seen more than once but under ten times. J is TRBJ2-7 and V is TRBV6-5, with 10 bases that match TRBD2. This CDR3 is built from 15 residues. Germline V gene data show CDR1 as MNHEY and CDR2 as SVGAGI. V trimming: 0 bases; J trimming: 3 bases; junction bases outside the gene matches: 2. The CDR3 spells CASSYSLAGVYEQYF. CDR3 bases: TGTGCCAGCAGTTACTCTCTAGCGGGAGTCTACGAGCAGTACTTC.

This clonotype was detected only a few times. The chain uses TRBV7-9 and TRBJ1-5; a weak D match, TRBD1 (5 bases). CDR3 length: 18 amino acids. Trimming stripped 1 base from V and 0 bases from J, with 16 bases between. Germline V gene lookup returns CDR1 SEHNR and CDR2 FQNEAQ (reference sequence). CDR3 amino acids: CASSLVLGGDYSNQPQHF. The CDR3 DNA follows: TGTGCCAGCAGCTTAGTGCTTGGGGGGGATTATAGCAATCAGCCCCAGCATTTT.

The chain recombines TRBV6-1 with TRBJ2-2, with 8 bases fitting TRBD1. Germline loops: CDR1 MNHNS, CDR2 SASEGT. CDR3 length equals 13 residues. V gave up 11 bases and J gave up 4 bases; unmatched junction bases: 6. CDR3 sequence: CASGQAATGELFF. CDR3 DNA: TGTGCCTCGGGACAGGCGGCCACCGGGGAGCTGTTTTTT.

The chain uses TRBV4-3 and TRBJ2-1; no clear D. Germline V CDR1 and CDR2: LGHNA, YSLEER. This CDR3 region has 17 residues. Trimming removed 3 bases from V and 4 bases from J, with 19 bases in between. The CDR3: CASSHDWAEGPYNEQFF. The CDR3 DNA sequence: TGCGCCAGCAGCCACGATTGGGCGGAAGGACCTTACAATGAGCAGTTCTTC.

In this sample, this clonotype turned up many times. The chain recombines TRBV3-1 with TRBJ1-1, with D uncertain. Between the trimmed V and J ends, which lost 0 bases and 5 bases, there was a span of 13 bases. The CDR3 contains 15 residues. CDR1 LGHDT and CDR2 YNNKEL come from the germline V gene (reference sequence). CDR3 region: CASSQDRQAETEAFF. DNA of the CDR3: TGTGCCAGCAGCCAAGATCGGCAGGCAGAGACTGAAGCTTTCTTT. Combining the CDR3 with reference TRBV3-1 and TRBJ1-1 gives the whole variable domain DTAVSQTPKYLVTQMGNDKSIKCEQNLGHDTMYWYKQDSKKFLKIMFSYNNKELIINETVPNRFSPKSPDKAHLNLHINSLELGDSAVYFCASSQDRQAETEAFFGQGTRLTVV.

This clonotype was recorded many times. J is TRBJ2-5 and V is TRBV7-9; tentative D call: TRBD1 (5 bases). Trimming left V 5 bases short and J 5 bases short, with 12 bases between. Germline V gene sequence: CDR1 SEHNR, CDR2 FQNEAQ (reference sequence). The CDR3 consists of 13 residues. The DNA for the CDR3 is TGTGCCAGCAGCCCACCAGGGTACGAGACCCAGTACTTC. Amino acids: CASSPPGYETQYF.

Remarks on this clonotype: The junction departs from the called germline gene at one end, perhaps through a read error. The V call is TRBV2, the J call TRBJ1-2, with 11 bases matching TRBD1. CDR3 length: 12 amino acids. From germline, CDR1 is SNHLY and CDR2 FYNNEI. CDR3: CASSSGTGGSSF. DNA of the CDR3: TGTGCCAGCAGTTCGGGGACAGGGGGGTCTTCCTTC.